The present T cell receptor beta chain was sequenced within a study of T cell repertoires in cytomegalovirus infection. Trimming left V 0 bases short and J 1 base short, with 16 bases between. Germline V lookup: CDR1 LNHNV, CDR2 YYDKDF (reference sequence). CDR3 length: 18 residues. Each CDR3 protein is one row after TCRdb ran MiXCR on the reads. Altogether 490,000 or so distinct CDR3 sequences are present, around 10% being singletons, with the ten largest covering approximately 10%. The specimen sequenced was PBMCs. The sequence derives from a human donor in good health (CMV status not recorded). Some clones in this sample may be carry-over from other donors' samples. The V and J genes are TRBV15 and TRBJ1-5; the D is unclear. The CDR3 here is CATSRDYGQSLSNQPQHF. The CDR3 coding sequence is TGTGCCACCAGCAGAGATTACGGCCAGAGCCTAAGCAATCAGCCCCAGCATTTT.